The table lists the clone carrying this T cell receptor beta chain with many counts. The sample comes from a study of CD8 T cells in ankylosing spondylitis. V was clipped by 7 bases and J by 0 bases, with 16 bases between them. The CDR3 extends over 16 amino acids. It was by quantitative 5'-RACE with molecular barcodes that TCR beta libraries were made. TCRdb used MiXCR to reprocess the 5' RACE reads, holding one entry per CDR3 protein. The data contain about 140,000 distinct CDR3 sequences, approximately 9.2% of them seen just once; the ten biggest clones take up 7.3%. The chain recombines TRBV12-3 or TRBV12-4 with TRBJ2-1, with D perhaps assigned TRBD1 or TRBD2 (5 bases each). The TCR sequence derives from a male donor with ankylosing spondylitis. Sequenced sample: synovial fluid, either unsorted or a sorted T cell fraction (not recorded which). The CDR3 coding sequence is TGTGCCAGCATCCATTGGGGGTCCGGCTCCTACAATGAGCAGTTCTTC. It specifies CASIHWGSGSYNEQFF.